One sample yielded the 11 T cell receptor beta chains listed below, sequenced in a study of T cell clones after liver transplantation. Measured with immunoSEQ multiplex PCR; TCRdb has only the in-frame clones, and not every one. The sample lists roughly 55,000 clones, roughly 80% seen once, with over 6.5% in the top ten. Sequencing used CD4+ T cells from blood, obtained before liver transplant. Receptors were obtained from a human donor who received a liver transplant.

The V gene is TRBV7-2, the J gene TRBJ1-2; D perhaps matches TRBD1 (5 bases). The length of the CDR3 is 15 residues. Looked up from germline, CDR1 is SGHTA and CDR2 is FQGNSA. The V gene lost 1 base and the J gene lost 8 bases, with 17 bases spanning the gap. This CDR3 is CASSLDPGDGSGYTF. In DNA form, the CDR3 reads TGTGCCAGCAGCTTAGATCCGGGGGACGGGTCGGGCTACACCTTC.

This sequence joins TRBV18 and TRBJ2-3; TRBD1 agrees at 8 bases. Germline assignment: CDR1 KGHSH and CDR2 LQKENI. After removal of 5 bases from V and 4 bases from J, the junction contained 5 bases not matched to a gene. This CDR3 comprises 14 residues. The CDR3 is CASSTDRGSDTQYF. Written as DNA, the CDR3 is TGTGCCAGCTCAACAGACAGGGGATCAGATACGCAGTATTTT.

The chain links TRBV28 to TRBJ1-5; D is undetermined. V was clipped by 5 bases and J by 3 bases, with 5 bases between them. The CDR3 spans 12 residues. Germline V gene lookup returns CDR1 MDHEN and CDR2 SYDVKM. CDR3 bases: TGTGCCAGCAGTCTTCCCAATCAGCCCCAGCATTTT. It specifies CASSLPNQPQHF.

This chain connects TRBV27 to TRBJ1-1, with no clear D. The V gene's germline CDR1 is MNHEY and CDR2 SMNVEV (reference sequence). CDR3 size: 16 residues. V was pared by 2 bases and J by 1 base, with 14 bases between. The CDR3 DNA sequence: TGTGCCAGCAGTTTAAACGGGCGAGTTTCGAACACTGAAGCTTTCTTT. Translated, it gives CASSLNGRVSNTEAFF.

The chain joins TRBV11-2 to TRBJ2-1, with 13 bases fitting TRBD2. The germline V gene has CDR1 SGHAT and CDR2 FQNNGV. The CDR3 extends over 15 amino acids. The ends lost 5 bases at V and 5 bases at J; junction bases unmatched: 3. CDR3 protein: CASSLTSGGNNEQFF. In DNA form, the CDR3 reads TGTGCCAGCAGCCTGACTAGCGGGGGGAACAATGAGCAGTTCTTC.

The CDR3 bases are TGTGCCAGCAGTGAGGGATGGGGAGTAAGGGACAATCAGCCCCAGCATTTT. Protein sequence: CASSEGWGVRDNQPQHF. The J gene is TRBJ1-5, the V gene TRBV2; D is ambiguous. The CDR3 loop spans 17 amino acids. The germline V gene has CDR1 SNHLY and CDR2 FYNNEI. Trimming took 3 bases from V and 3 from J, leaving 18 bases between them.

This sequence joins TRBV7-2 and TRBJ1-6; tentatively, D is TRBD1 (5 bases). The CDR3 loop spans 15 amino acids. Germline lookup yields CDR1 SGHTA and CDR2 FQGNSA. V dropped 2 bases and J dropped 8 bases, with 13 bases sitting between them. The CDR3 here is CASSLSTGVDSPLHF. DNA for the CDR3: TGTGCCAGCAGCTTAAGTACAGGTGTTGATTCACCCCTCCACTTT.

CDR3 sequence: CASAPDRVTGNTIYF. DNA of the CDR3: TGTGCTAGTGCCCCGGACAGGGTCACTGGAAACACCATATATTTT. The rearrangement links TRBV12-5 to TRBJ1-3; 8 nucleotides line up with TRBD1. V dropped 7 bases and J dropped 2; count of bases not matched to a gene: 7. Germline CDR1 LGHNT, CDR2 FRNRAP. This CDR3 has 15 residues. The complete variable domain, with remaining parts taken from reference TRBV12-5 and TRBJ1-3, reads DARVTQTPRHKVTEMGQEVTMRCQPILGHNTVFWYRQTMMQGLELLAYFRNRAPLDDSGMPKDRFSAEMPDATLATLKIQPSEPRDSAVYFCASAPDRVTGNTIYFGEGSWLTVV.

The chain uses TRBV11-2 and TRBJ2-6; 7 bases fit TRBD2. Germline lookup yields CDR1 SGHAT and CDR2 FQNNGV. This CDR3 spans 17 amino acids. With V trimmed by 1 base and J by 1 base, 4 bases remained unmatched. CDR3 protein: CASSLGTRVSGANVLTF. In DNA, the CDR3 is TGTGCCAGCAGCTTAGGGACTAGGGTTTCTGGGGCCAACGTCCTGACTTTC.

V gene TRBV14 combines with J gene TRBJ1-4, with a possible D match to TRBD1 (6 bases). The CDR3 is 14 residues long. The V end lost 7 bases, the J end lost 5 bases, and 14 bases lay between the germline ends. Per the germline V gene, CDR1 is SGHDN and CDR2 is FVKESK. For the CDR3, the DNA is TGTGCCAGCACCCGTAGCGGGACAAATGAAAAACTGTTTTTT. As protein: CASTRSGTNEKLFF.

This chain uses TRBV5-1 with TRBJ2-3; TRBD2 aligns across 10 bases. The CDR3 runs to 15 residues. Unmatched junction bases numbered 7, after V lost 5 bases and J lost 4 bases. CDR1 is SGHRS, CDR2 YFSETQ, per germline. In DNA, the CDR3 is TGCGCCAGCAGTGCTAGCGGGAGTTCCCCAGATACGCAGTATTTT. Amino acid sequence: CASSASGSSPDTQYF.